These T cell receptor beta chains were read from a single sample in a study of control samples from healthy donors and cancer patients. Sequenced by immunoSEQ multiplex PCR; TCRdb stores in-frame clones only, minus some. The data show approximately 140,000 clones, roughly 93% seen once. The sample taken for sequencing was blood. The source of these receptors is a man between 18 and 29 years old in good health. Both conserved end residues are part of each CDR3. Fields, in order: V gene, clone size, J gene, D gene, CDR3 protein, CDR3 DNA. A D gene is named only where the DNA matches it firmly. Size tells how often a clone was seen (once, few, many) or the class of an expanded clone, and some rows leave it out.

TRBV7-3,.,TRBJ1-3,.,CASSPGAGNTIYF,TGTGCCAGCAGCCCAGGGGCTGGAAACACCATATATTTT
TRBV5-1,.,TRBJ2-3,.,CASSLESITSTDTQYF,TGCGCCAGCAGCTTGGAGAGCATTACTAGCACAGATACGCAGTATTTT
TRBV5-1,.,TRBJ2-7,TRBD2,CASSLNGGGTYEQYF,TGCGCCAGCAGCTTGAATGGGGGGGGGACCTACGAGCAGTACTTC
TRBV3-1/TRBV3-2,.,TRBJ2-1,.,CASSQDRVVGNEQFF,TGTGCCAGCAGCCAAGACAGAGTAGTGGGCAATGAGCAGTTCTTC
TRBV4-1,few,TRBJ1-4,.,CASSQTANEKLFF,TGCGCCAGCAGCCAAACCGCTAATGAAAAACTGTTTTTT
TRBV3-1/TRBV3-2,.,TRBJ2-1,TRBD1,CASSRGQGRSSYNEQFF,TGTGCCAGCAGCCGTGGACAGGGGAGGAGCTCCTACAATGAGCAGTTCTTC
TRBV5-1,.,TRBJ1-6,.,CASSRSPTENNSPLHF,TGCGCCAGCAGTCGATCGCCGACGGAGAATAATTCACCCCTCCACTTT
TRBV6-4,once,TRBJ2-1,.,CASSEQGAYNEQFF,TGTGCCAGCAGTGAGCAAGGGGCCTACAATGAGCAGTTCTTC
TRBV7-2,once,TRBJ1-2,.,CASSLAGVHGYTF,TGTGCCAGCAGCTTAGCGGGCGTTCATGGCTACACCTTC
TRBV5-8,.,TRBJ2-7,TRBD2,CASSLVFDRAGDYEQYF,TGTGCCAGCAGCTTGGTGTTCGATCGAGCGGGGGACTACGAGCAGTACTTC
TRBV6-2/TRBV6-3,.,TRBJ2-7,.,CASSYTIRYEQYF,TGTGCCAGCAGTTACACAATTCGCTACGAGCAGTACTTC
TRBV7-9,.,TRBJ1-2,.,CASSITQSETHYGYTF,TGTGCCAGCAGCATAACCCAATCTGAGACTCACTATGGCTACACCTTC
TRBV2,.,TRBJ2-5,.,CASSADRLQETQYF,TGTGCCAGCAGTGCGGACCGCCTACAAGAGACCCAGTACTTC
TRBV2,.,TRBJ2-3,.,CASSAVSSTDTQYF,TGTGCCAGCAGTGCGGTGTCTAGCACAGATACGCAGTATTTT
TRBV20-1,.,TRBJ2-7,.,CSALGYEQYF,TGCAGTGCTTTGGGGTACGAGCAGTACTTC
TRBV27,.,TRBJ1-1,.,CASSLSRHLNTEAFF,TGTGCCAGCAGTTTATCGCGACACCTGAACACTGAAGCTTTCTTT
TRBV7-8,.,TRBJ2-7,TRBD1,CASSLPAGTAYEQYF,TGTGCCAGCAGCTTACCAGCCGGGACAGCCTACGAGCAGTACTTC
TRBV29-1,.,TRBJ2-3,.,CSGWAGVTGTDTQYF,TGCAGCGGCTGGGCAGGGGTGACTGGCACAGATACGCAGTATTTT
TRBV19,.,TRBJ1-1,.,CASSMYSKMTEAFF,TGTGCCAGTAGTATGTATAGCAAAATGACTGAAGCTTTCTTT